A single sample is the source of the 30 T cell receptor beta chains below, sequenced in a study of T cell responses to AZD1222 COVID-19 vaccine. Using immunoSEQ multiplex PCR, the repertoire was profiled, and TCRdb retains in-frame clones only, with some absent. The sample carries about 130,000 clones, approximately 90% recorded once. Sequencing used peripheral blood, obtained on day 0 of AZD1222 vaccination. The receptors originated from an adult in good health.

The chain carries TRBV28 and TRBJ1-1, with 8 bases that match TRBD1. After removal of 5 bases from V and 5 bases from J, the junction contained 4 bases not matched to a gene. The CDR3 runs 13 residues. Germline CDR1 is MDHEN and CDR2 is SYDVKM. The CDR3: CASSAGGKTEAFF. CDR3 coding DNA: TGTGCCAGCAGTGCAGGGGGCAAGACTGAAGCTTTCTTT. The whole variable domain, remainder taken from reference TRBV28 and TRBJ1-1, is DVKVTQSSRYLVKRTGEKVFLECVQDMDHENMFWYRQDPGLGLRLIYFSYDVKMKEKGDIPEGYSVSREKKERFSLILESASTNQTSMYLCASSAGGKTEAFFGQGTRLTVV.

Comments on this clone: This specimen includes other DNA sequences encoding the same CDR3. CDR3 bases: TGCGCCAGCAGCTTGGGAGGGGCAGATGAAAAACTGTTTTTT. This gives the protein CASSLGGADEKLFF. The chain employs TRBV5-1 and TRBJ1-4; perhaps TRBD1 as D (5 bases). Germline assignment: CDR1 SGHRS and CDR2 YFSETQ. The CDR3 consists of 14 residues. V lost 0 bases to trimming and J lost 6 bases, with 9 bases between them.

The V and J genes are TRBV5-4 and TRBJ2-5, with TRBD1 identical over 7 bases. Losses at the gene ends were 0 bases for V and 4 bases for J; bases not matched to a gene: 6. The germline V gene encodes CDR1 SGHNT and CDR2 YYREEE (reference sequence). The CDR3 length is 15 residues. The chain's CDR3 is CASSLGLQGSETQYF. The CDR3 DNA sequence: TGTGCCAGCAGCTTGGGGTTACAGGGGTCAGAGACCCAGTACTTC.

The chain joins TRBV5-1 to TRBJ1-1; D is ambiguous. The ends were cut back, 0 bases at V and 2 bases at J, with 11 bases in the middle. The CDR3 loop spans 15 amino acids. Germline V gene data show CDR1 as SGHRS and CDR2 as YFSETQ. The CDR3 protein is CASSLAGSTNTEAFF. CDR3 coding DNA: TGCGCCAGCAGCTTGGCGGGTAGTACTAACACTGAAGCTTTCTTT.

This sequence joins TRBV14 and TRBJ2-3, with a weak D call TRBD1 (6 bases). Germline V CDR1 and CDR2: SGHDN, FVKESK. The length of the CDR3 is 16 residues. V was clipped by 4 bases and J by 0 bases, with 14 bases between them. DNA for the CDR3: TGTGCCAGCAGCCCATTCAGGGGCTTGAGCACAGATACGCAGTATTTT. Translation gives CASSPFRGLSTDTQYF. The full variable domain, rest sourced from reference TRBV14 and TRBJ2-3, is EAGVTQFPSHSVIEKGQTVTLRCDPISGHDNLYWYRRVMGKEIKFLLHFVKESKQDESGMPNNRFLAERTGGTYSTLKVQPAELEDSGVYFCASSPFRGLSTDTQYFGPGTRLTVL.

The chain employs TRBV6-5 and TRBJ1-5; TRBD1 matches at 7 bases. The junction had 4 bases not matched to a gene; V was cut back by 6 bases and J by 2 bases. CDR3 length: 14 residues. The germline CDR1 and CDR2 sequences are MNHEY and SVGAGI. CDR3 bases: TGTGCCAGCAGCCCAGGGGGTCGCAATCAGCCCCAGCATTTT. This encodes CASSPGGRNQPQHF.

The chain links TRBV28 to TRBJ2-7, with 8 bases that match TRBD2. With 4 bases clipped from V and 6 bases from J, the junction kept 5 bases outside the gene matches. The CDR3 spans 13 residues. Germline CDR1 and CDR2: MDHEN and SYDVKM. The CDR3 here is CASSYAGGSEQYF. CDR3 nucleotides: TGTGCCAGCAGTTATGCGGGGGGTTCCGAGCAGTACTTC.

The gene calls are TRBV5-4 and TRBJ1-2, with unresolved D. Between the trimmed V and J ends, which lost 5 bases and 1 base, there was a span of 9 bases. The CDR3 covers 13 residues. Germline CDR1 is SGHNT and CDR2 is YYREEE (reference sequence). CDR3 nucleotide sequence: TGTGCCAGCAGATATGGCATTAACTATGGCTACACCTTC. It yields the protein CASRYGINYGYTF.

The gene calls are TRBV28 and TRBJ1-5; 7 positions agree with TRBD1. Germline V gene data show CDR1 as MDHEN and CDR2 as SYDVKM. The junction had 4 bases not matched to a gene; V was cut back by 5 bases and J by 3 bases. The CDR3 is 14 residues long. The DNA of the CDR3 is TGTGCCAGCAGTCGACAGGGTTACAATCAGCCCCAGCATTTT. It is translated as CASSRQGYNQPQHF.

The V and J genes are TRBV5-8 and TRBJ2-1; D is perhaps TRBD2 (5 bases). Looked up from germline, CDR1 is SGHTS and CDR2 is YDEGEE. V dropped 0 bases and J dropped 9 bases, with 10 bases sitting between them. The CDR3 has 13 amino acids. The CDR3 region is CASSLAGYGEQFF. DNA for the CDR3: TGTGCCAGCAGCTTGGCGGGGTACGGTGAGCAGTTCTTC.

The chain links TRBV9 to TRBJ2-7, with D possibly TRBD1 on 6 matching bases. The V gene's germline CDR1 is SGDLS and CDR2 YYNGEE. V was pared by 4 bases and J by 6 bases, with 14 bases between. The CDR3 length is 13 residues. The CDR3 protein is CASSNRELVEQYF. CDR3 nucleotide sequence: TGTGCCAGCAGCAACAGGGAATTGGTCGAGCAGTACTTC.

This chain connects TRBV6-5 to TRBJ2-1, with unresolved D. The germline V gene encodes CDR1 MNHEY and CDR2 SVGAGI. V gave up 6 bases and J gave up 1 base, with 13 bases separating them. The CDR3 is 15 amino acids. CDR3 protein: CASRKLPFSYNEQFF. The CDR3 DNA sequence: TGTGCCAGCAGAAAACTACCTTTTTCCTACAATGAGCAGTTCTTC.

V usage is TRBV5-1 and J usage is TRBJ2-2, with D unclear. CDR3 length: 15 residues. The germline V gene has CDR1 SGHRS and CDR2 YFSETQ. V gave up 2 bases and J gave up 8 bases, with 16 bases separating them. CDR3 DNA sequence: TGCGCCAGCAGCTTTGTGGGTTTTGGTGTAGGGGAGCTGTTTTTT. This codes for CASSFVGFGVGELFF. Based on the CDR3 plus reference TRBV5-1 and TRBJ2-2, the full variable domain is KAGVTQTPRYLIKTRGQQVTLSCSPISGHRSVSWYQQTPGQGLQFLFEYFSETQRNKGNFPGRFSGRQFSNSRSEMNVSTLELGDSALYLCASSFVGFGVGELFFGEGSRLTVL.

The chain uses TRBV5-1 and TRBJ1-2; D not certain. V lost 3 bases, J lost 0 bases, and 6 bases lay in between. This CDR3 has 13 residues. Germline CDR1 reads SGHRS; CDR2 reads YFSETQ. The CDR3 sequence: CASSSGTNYGYTF. In DNA form, the CDR3 reads TGCGCCAGCAGCTCGGGGACTAACTATGGCTACACCTTC.

This chain uses TRBV4-2 with TRBJ2-7, with 7 positions matching TRBD1. The trim removed 2 bases at V and 1 base at J, leaving 2 bases unmatched. The length of the CDR3 is 14 residues. Germline CDR1 LGHNA, CDR2 YNFKEQ. The CDR3 loop is CASSQRQGSYEQYF. The CDR3 coding sequence is TGTGCCAGCAGCCAACGACAGGGTTCCTACGAGCAGTACTTC.

The J gene is TRBJ2-5, the V gene TRBV4-2; no reliable D call. Germline V gene lookup returns CDR1 LGHNA and CDR2 YNFKEQ. V lost 4 bases and J lost 1, with 4 bases in between. The CDR3 runs 12 residues. The CDR3 is CASSLVQETQYF. The CDR3, as DNA: TGTGCCAGCAGCCTGGTCCAAGAGACCCAGTACTTC.

This clone has a handful of counts. The genes are TRBV6-4 and TRBJ2-2, with D uncertain. Trimming left V 0 bases short and J 1 base short, with 3 bases between. CDR1 MRHNA and CDR2 SNTAGT come from the germline V gene. The CDR3 has 14 amino acids. CDR3 in amino acids: CASSDSQNTGELFF. Written as DNA, the CDR3 is TGTGCCAGCAGTGACTCGCAGAACACCGGGGAGCTGTTTTTT.

This chain connects TRBV7-9 to TRBJ2-1, with 12 bases identical to TRBD2. CDR1 and CDR2 from the germline V gene are SEHNR and FQNEAQ (reference sequence). This CDR3 region has 17 residues. V gave up 5 bases and J gave up 7 bases; unmatched junction bases: 12. The chain's CDR3 is CASSKRTSGVEVNEQFF. For the CDR3, the DNA is TGTGCCAGCAGCAAGCGGACTAGCGGGGTAGAGGTAAATGAGCAGTTCTTC.

Only a few counts were recorded for this clone. This sequence joins TRBV4-2 and TRBJ2-5; a possible D gene is TRBD1 (6 bases). The CDR3 extends over 17 amino acids. The V gene's germline CDR1 is LGHNA and CDR2 YNFKEQ. V was cut by 6 bases and J by 5 bases, with 25 bases left in between. The chain's CDR3 is CASSQSPHQQGSETQYF. CDR3 bases: TGTGCCAGCAGTCAAAGCCCCCACCAACAGGGTTCGGAGACCCAGTACTTC.

The V and J genes are TRBV6-5 and TRBJ1-2, with D possibly being TRBD1 (6 bases). The CDR3 is 14 residues long. With 2 bases removed from V and 5 bases from J, the gap between germline ends came to 12 bases. Germline assignment: CDR1 MNHEY and CDR2 SVGAGI. As DNA, the CDR3 is TGTGCCAGCAGTTACAGGGGGAAAGGGTATGGCTACACCTTC. Translated, it gives CASSYRGKGYGYTF.

CDR3 bases: TGCGCCAGCTCCCGGGACGGAGAGGAGACCCAGTACTTC. Protein sequence: CASSRDGEETQYF. The genes are TRBV5-1 and TRBJ2-5; D may match TRBD1 or TRBD2 (5 bases each). Deletions cut 7 bases from V and 5 bases from J, with 15 bases between. Germline CDR1 and CDR2: SGHRS and YFSETQ. This CDR3 comprises 13 residues.

V usage is TRBV6-5 and J usage is TRBJ2-3; D could derive from TRBD1 or TRBD2 (5 bases each). Germline lookup yields CDR1 MNHEY and CDR2 SVGAGI. The CDR3 runs 12 residues. Trimming shortened V by 6 bases and J by 14 bases, and 18 bases separated the two germline ends. CDR3 protein: CASSPSGAPMYF. The CDR3 bases are TGTGCCAGCAGCCCCTCCGGGGCCCCTATGTATTTT.

The V gene is TRBV5-1, the J gene TRBJ2-1; 8 nucleotides align to TRBD1. Trimming took 0 bases from V and 2 from J; bases not matched to a gene: 1. CDR3 length: 15 amino acids. CDR1 and CDR2 (germline): SGHRS, YFSETQ. CDR3 DNA sequence: TGCGCCAGCAGCTTGGCAGGGGGCGCCTACAATGAGCAGTTCTTC. Its translation: CASSLAGGAYNEQFF.

This sequence joins TRBV3-1 (or the pseudogene TRBV3-2) and TRBJ1-4; D possibly corresponds to TRBD1 (6 bases). In germline, CDR1 is LGHDT, CDR2 YNNKEL (reference sequence). V gave up 8 bases and J gave up 3 bases, with 16 bases separating them. The CDR3 contains 15 residues. The CDR3 sequence is CASSPLTGSNEKLFF. CDR3 DNA sequence: TGTGCCAGCTCCCCCCTAACAGGGTCTAATGAAAAACTGTTTTTT.

As for this clone: Other DNA sequences within the sample encode an identical CDR3. The chain links TRBV6-5 to TRBJ1-2; D is unclear. Germline V gene sequence: CDR1 MNHEY, CDR2 SVGAGI. This CDR3 is built from 14 residues. V lost 6 bases and J lost 0, with 11 bases in between. The DNA of the CDR3 is TGTGCCAGCAGATCGGGCACCACTAACTATGGCTACACCTTC. Residues: CASRSGTTNYGYTF.

CDR3 coding DNA: TGTGCCACCCGAGAGTACGGGCAGAAAAACACTGAAGCTTTCTTT. Amino acids: CATREYGQKNTEAFF. V is TRBV10-3 and J is TRBJ1-1; no firm D call. This CDR3 contains 15 residues. V lost 10 bases and J 2 bases, leaving 20 bases between the germline ends. Per germline, CDR1 ENHRY and CDR2 SYGVKD.

The V gene is TRBV28, the J gene TRBJ1-4, with TRBD1 matching over 8 bases. The V gene's germline CDR1 is MDHEN and CDR2 SYDVKM. J gave up 8 bases and V 7 bases, and 6 bases lay outside the gene matches. The CDR3 spans 13 residues. CDR3 sequence reads: CASMRDRREKLFF. CDR3 nucleotide sequence: TGTGCCAGCATGAGGGACAGGAGGGAAAAACTGTTTTTT.

The chain links TRBV13 to TRBJ2-1; 10 positions agree with TRBD1. After removal of 4 bases from V and 5 bases from J, the junction contained 5 bases not matched to a gene. The length of the CDR3 is 15 residues. CDR1 is PRHDT, CDR2 FYEKMQ, per germline (reference sequence). CDR3 nucleotide sequence: TGTGCCAGCAGCTGGGACAGGGGTTTTGACAATGAGCAGTTCTTC. Translated, it gives CASSWDRGFDNEQFF.

CDR3 in amino acids: CASSQKITSGGVTDTQYF. For the CDR3, the DNA is TGCGCCAGCAGCCAAAAAATTACTAGCGGGGGCGTCACAGATACGCAGTATTTT. V and J are TRBV4-3 and TRBJ2-3; 11 bases align to TRBD2. From germline, CDR1 is LGHNA and CDR2 YSLEER. The CDR3 sequence is 18 residues long. V was clipped by 2 bases and J by 2 bases; unmatched bases: 9.

This clone is a singleton in its sample. This rearrangement joins TRBV5-1 to TRBJ2-3; D remains ambiguous. The CDR3 has 15 residues. The germline CDR1 and CDR2 sequences are SGHRS and YFSETQ. V was clipped by 0 bases and J by 0 bases, with 8 bases between them. DNA for the CDR3: TGCGCCAGCAGCTTGGATCCATCTAGCACAGATACGCAGTATTTT. Residues: CASSLDPSSTDTQYF.